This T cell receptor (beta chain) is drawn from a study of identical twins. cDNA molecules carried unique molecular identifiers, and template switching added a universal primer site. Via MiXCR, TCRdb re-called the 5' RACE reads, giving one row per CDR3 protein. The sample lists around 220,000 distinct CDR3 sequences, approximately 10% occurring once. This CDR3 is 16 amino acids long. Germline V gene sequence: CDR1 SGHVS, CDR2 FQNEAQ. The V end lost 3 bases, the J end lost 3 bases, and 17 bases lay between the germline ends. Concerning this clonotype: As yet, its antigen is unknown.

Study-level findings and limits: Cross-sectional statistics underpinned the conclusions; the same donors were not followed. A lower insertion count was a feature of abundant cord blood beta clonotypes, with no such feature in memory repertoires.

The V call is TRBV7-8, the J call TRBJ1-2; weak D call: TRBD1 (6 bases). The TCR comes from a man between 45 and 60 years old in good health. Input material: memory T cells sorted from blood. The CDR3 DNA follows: TGTGCCAGCAGCTTGAGTCGGGGGCGCCCTGACTATGGCTACACCTTC. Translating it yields CASSLSRGRPDYGYTF.